Listed below are T cell receptor beta chains from one sample, sequenced in a study of human T cells and chemical hapten exposure. TCRdb re-derived calls from the RACE reads in MiXCR, one entry per CDR3 protein. This sample has around 330,000 distinct CDR3 sequences, with 5.5% found just once. The source was whole blood, collected in connection with sensitization to the hapten diphenylcyclopropenone (DPC). These receptors all stem from a woman younger than 30 with alopecia areata. Some clones in this sample may be carry-over from other donors' samples. Both conserved end residues are part of each CDR3. The D gene is left open where the match is weak. Clone size appears in some rows only: once, few, many, or a class for an expanded clone.

13	TRBV7-7	TRBJ2-1	TRBD1	many	TGTGCTAGCAGCTTGGCAGGGGGCAATGAGCAGTTCTTC	CASSLAGGNEQFF
15	TRBV7-2	TRBJ2-1	TRBD2	-	TGTGCCAGCAGCTTAGCGCGGCGGGGGGACAATGAGCAGTTCTTC	CASSLARRGDNEQFF
16	TRBV4-3	TRBJ1-6	TRBD1	few	TGCGCCAGCAGCCAAGATAGGGGACAGAGGAATTCACCCCTCCACTTT	CASSQDRGQRNSPLHF
14	TRBV6-5	TRBJ2-2	TRBD1	many	TGTGCCAGCAGGGTGACAGGGGTGACCGGGGAGCTGTTTTTT	CASRVTGVTGELFF
13	TRBV20-1	TRBJ1-5	-	many	TGCAGTGCCCTGACAGCTACCAATCAGCCCCAGCATTTT	CSALTATNQPQHF
15	TRBV18	TRBJ1-3	-	few	TGTGCCAGTCACCACCCGGTTATCTCTGGAAACACCATATATTTT	CASHHPVISGNTIYF
14	TRBV12-3/TRBV12-4	TRBJ2-7	-	many	TGTGCCAGCAGTTTCTCAGGGAGCTCCTACGAGCAGTACTTC	CASSFSGSSYEQYF
20	TRBV6-2/TRBV6-3	TRBJ2-2	TRBD1	many	TGTGCCAGCAGTTACTCGATATCGGGACAGGGAAAGCTGAACACCGGGGAGCTGTTTTTT	CASSYSISGQGKLNTGELFF
15	TRBV4-2	TRBJ2-1	-	-	TGTGCCAGCAGCCAAGGGGGAGCTAGCTTCAATGAGCAGTTCTTC	CASSQGGASFNEQFF
13	TRBV20-1	TRBJ1-3	TRBD1	many	TGCGCCAAGGTGGACAGGGCCGGAAACACCATATATTTT	CAKVDRAGNTIYF
13	TRBV10-3	TRBJ2-3	-	many	TGTGCCATCTTGGGGCAGGGGACAGATACGCAGTATTTT	CAILGQGTDTQYF
13	TRBV5-1	TRBJ2-7	-	many	TGCGCCAGCAGCTTGGAGGATAGATACGAGCAGTACTTC	CASSLEDRYEQYF
15	TRBV3-1	TRBJ1-2	-	few	TGTGCCAGCAGCTCAAATGGAAAGGGGAACTATGGCTACACCTTC	CASSSNGKGNYGYTF
14	TRBV2	TRBJ2-2	-	few	TGTGCCAGCAGTTCCGCCCGGATCACCGGGGAGCTGTTTTTT	CASSSARITGELFF
14	TRBV11-2	TRBJ2-1	TRBD2	many	TGTGCCAGCAGCTTAACTAGCGGGGGCAATGAGCAGTTCTTC	CASSLTSGGNEQFF
10	TRBV20-1	TRBJ2-1	-	many	TGCAGTGCCGAAAAAAAGGAGCAGTTCTTC	CSAEKKEQFF
14	TRBV5-1	TRBJ2-7	-	few	TGCGCCAGCAGCTCGGCGCAGGGTTTCTACGAGCAGTACTTC	CASSSAQGFYEQYF
13	TRBV7-9	TRBJ1-1	-	few	TGTGCCAGCACCACACAGGTGAACACTGAAGCTTTCTTT	CASTTQVNTEAFF
14	TRBV18	TRBJ1-5	-	many	TGTGCCAGCTCACCAGGGACACGAGATCAGCCCCAGCATTTT	CASSPGTRDQPQHF
14	TRBV5-1	TRBJ2-1	TRBD1	-	TGCGCCAGCAGCTTGATCGACAGGGACAATGAGCAGTTCTTC	CASSLIDRDNEQFF
15	TRBV5-5	TRBJ2-7	TRBD1	many	TGTGCCAGCAGCTCCAGTGGACAGGGGGTCTACGAGCAGTACTTC	CASSSSGQGVYEQYF
14	TRBV7-2	TRBJ2-5	TRBD2	few	TGTGCCAGCAGCGTATCTAGCGGGGGTGAGACCCAGTACTTC	CASSVSSGGETQYF
13	TRBV29-1	TRBJ2-2	-	few	TGCAGCGTTTTTAAAGGCAACACCGGGGAGCTGTTTTTT	CSVFKGNTGELFF
14	TRBV27	TRBJ2-2	-	-	TGTGCCAGCAGTTTATCGAGGAGTACCGGGGAGCTGTTTTTT	CASSLSRSTGELFF
13	TRBV2	TRBJ1-2	-	-	TGTGCCAGCAGTGAAACCCGACCCTATGGCTACACCTTC	CASSETRPYGYTF
13	TRBV6-5	TRBJ2-5	-	few	TGTGCCAGCACCATGGGAAGAGGAGAGACCCAGTACTTC	CASTMGRGETQYF
14	TRBV12-3/TRBV12-4	TRBJ2-5	-	many	TGTGCCAGCAGTTTGGTCCCCTTCCAAGAGACCCAGTACTTC	CASSLVPFQETQYF
14	TRBV20-1	TRBJ2-7	TRBD2	few	TGCAGTGCCACAAGCGGGGGGACGCCCTACGAGCAGTACTTC	CSATSGGTPYEQYF
15	TRBV10-3	TRBJ2-4	TRBD1	many	TGTGCCATCAGTGAGCCGGGACAGGTCAAAAACATTCAGTACTTC	CAISEPGQVKNIQYF
15	TRBV18	TRBJ2-5	TRBD2	-	TGTGCCAGCTCACCTCCGTCGGGGGGAAGAAAGACCCAGTACTTC	CASSPPSGGRKTQYF
15	TRBV6-1	TRBJ1-1	TRBD1	-	TGTGCCAGCACCCTAACTCCGGGACAGCGCTCTGAAGCTTTCTTT	CASTLTPGQRSEAFF
13	TRBV5-4	TRBJ1-2	-	few	TGTGCCAGCAGCTTGGTCGCAGCCTATGGCTACACCTTC	CASSLVAAYGYTF
16	TRBV18	TRBJ2-7	TRBD2	-	TGTGCCAGCTCACCACAATCAGCGGGGGGGAGTTACGAGCAGTACTTC	CASSPQSAGGSYEQYF
14	TRBV27	TRBJ1-1	TRBD1	few	TGTGCCAGCAGTGTTTGGACAGGGAACACTGAAGCTTTCTTT	CASSVWTGNTEAFF
13	TRBV6-5	TRBJ1-2	TRBD1	many	TGTGCCAGCAGCCCGACAGGGAACTATGGCTACACCTTC	CASSPTGNYGYTF
15	TRBV6-5	TRBJ1-3	-	-	TGTGCCACCCTGGGGGCGCATAGCTCTGGAAACACCATATATTTT	CATLGAHSSGNTIYF
17	TRBV6-2/TRBV6-3	TRBJ2-4	TRBD1	-	TGTGCCAGCAGTTACGGTCCGGGACAGGGGGCCAAAAACATTCAGTACTTC	CASSYGPGQGAKNIQYF